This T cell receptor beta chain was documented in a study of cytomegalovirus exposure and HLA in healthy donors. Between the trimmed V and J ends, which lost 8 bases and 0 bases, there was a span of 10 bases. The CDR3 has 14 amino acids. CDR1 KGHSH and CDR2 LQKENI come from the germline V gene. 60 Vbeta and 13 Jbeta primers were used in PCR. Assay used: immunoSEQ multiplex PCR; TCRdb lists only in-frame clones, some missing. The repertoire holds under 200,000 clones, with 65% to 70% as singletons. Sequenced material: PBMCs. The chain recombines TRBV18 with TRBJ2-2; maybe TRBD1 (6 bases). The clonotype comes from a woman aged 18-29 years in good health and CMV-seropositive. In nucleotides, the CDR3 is TGTGCCAGCCGAGGACAGTCGAACACCGGGGAGCTGTTTTTT. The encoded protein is CASRGQSNTGELFF.